This entry lists 7 T cell receptor beta chains sequenced from one sample in a study of blood T cell repertoires in COVID-19. Only in-frame clones appear in the TCRdb table, and some are missing; sequencing was by immunoSEQ multiplex PCR. In the table there are 150,000 to 200,000 clones, around 82% of which are singletons. Specimen: PBMCs or T cells enriched from blood (not recorded which). These receptors were taken from a middle-aged man who had recovered from COVID-19.

The chain is built from TRBV6-1 and TRBJ1-1; D is uncertain. The CDR3 totals 14 residues. V lost 3 bases and J 0 bases, leaving 8 bases between the germline ends. Germline assignment: CDR1 MNHNS and CDR2 SASEGT. CDR3 amino acids: CASSEWEVNTEAFF. CDR3 DNA: TGTGCCAGCAGTGAGTGGGAGGTGAACACTGAAGCTTTCTTT.

This clone showed up just once. The chain combines TRBV7-2 with TRBJ2-3, with D unresolved. This CDR3 spans 14 amino acids. Per germline, CDR1 SGHTA and CDR2 FQGNSA. The V end was cut by 5 bases, the J end by 0 bases, with 9 bases between. The CDR3 region has the DNA TGTGCCAGCAGCGTCACGACTAGCACAGATACGCAGTATTTT. Protein sequence: CASSVTTSTDTQYF.

Of note for this clone: Other DNA variants within this sample encode the same CDR3. The V call is TRBV4-2, the J call TRBJ2-5; 9 bases align to TRBD2. The CDR3 is made up of 16 amino acids. Per germline, CDR1 LGHNA and CDR2 YNFKEQ. The trim removed 0 bases at V and 5 bases at J, leaving 7 bases unmatched. The CDR3 sequence is CASSQEGGGARETQYF. CDR3 bases: TGTGCCAGCAGCCAAGAAGGCGGGGGGGCGAGGGAGACCCAGTACTTC.

The rearrangement joins TRBV24-1 to TRBJ2-2; 13 nucleotides align to TRBD2. Trimming cost V 5 bases and J 4 bases; bases outside gene matches: 6. Per the germline V gene, CDR1 is KGHDR and CDR2 is SFDVKD. The CDR3 runs 17 residues. In DNA, the CDR3 is TGTGCCACCAGTGTACTAGCGGGGGGGCAAGGCACCGGGGAGCTGTTTTTT. This codes for CATSVLAGGQGTGELFF.

The chain couples TRBV30 to TRBJ2-5; 7 positions agree with TRBD1. Germline CDR1 is GTSNPN and CDR2 is SVGIG (reference sequence). This CDR3 has 15 amino acids. Losses at the gene ends were 1 base for V and 4 bases for J; bases not matched to a gene: 9. In DNA, the CDR3 is TGTGCCTGGAGTGGACAGGGATGGGTAGGAGAGACCCAGTACTTC. Its protein product is CAWSGQGWVGETQYF.

This clone was seen once. The chain carries TRBV4-1 and TRBJ1-2; possible D gene TRBD1, 5 bases. In germline, CDR1 is MGHRA, CDR2 YSYEKL. The CDR3 extends over 15 amino acids. Trimming pared 1 base from V and 6 bases from J, leaving 15 bases between. The CDR3 spells CASSQAGFNLNGYTF. CDR3 nucleotides: TGCGCCAGCAGCCAAGCAGGGTTTAATTTAAATGGCTACACCTTC.

This chain uses TRBV9 with TRBJ2-3, with D possibly TRBD2 on 5 matching bases. Germline values: CDR1 SGDLS, CDR2 YYNGEE. CDR3 length: 15 amino acids. V dropped 1 base and J dropped 2 bases, with 11 bases sitting between them. CDR3 nucleotides: TGTGCCAGCAGCGTAAGCGGAGCGTTCACAGATACGCAGTATTTT. Its protein is CASSVSGAFTDTQYF.